The 14 T cell receptor beta chains listed next were all sequenced from one sample in a study of shared clonotypes between healthy human individuals. Repertoires were generated with immunoSEQ multiplex PCR, while TCRdb's copy carries only in-frame clones and drops some. The sample records some 380,000 clones, 90% to 97% being singletons. The source material was memory CD8+ T cells sorted from blood. As for subset: CD45RO+ cells pooled with CCR7-negative TemRA cells. The receptor source for this set is a man aged 25-45 years in good health.

This clone is a singleton in its sample. The chain joins TRBV15 to TRBJ1-5, with D hard to call. CDR1 and CDR2 (germline): LNHNV, YYDKDF (reference sequence). The CDR3 has 13 amino acids. The V and J ends lost 5 bases and 2 bases respectively, with 7 bases between them. The CDR3: CATSALGNQPQHF. The DNA for the CDR3 is TGTGCCACCAGCGCCCTGGGCAATCAGCCCCAGCATTTT.

The rearrangement uses TRBV30 and TRBJ2-7; D gene ambiguous. Germline V lookup: CDR1 GTSNPN, CDR2 SVGIG (reference sequence). V was shortened by 0 bases and J by 3 bases, with 6 bases between the two germline ends. This CDR3 is 12 amino acids long. The CDR3 DNA reads TGTGCCTGGAGTGTCATCGACTACGAGCAGTACTTC. Translated, it gives CAWSVIDYEQYF.

The rearrangement links TRBV6-9 to TRBJ1-2, with TRBD1 as a possible D gene (5 bases). In germline, CDR1 is MNHGY, CDR2 SVAAGI. Deletions cut 5 bases from V and 8 bases from J, with 12 bases between. The CDR3 has 12 amino acids. CDR3 nucleotide sequence: TGTGCCAGCAGTCCGGGACGGCGGGGCTACACCTTC. It codes for CASSPGRRGYTF.

The genes are TRBV6-5 and TRBJ2-6; D unresolved. The CDR3 covers 15 residues. CDR1 is MNHEY and CDR2 is SVGAGI in the germline V gene. The ends were cut back, 6 bases at V and 0 bases at J, with 9 bases in the middle. The chain's CDR3 is CASRPDNSGANVLTF. The CDR3 coding sequence is TGTGCCAGCAGGCCAGACAACTCTGGGGCCAACGTCCTGACTTTC.

This chain uses TRBV4-2 with TRBJ2-7; 10 bases line up with TRBD1. Trimming at V came to 4 bases and at J to 3 bases, leaving 6 bases not matched to a gene. The CDR3 spans 15 residues. The germline CDR1 and CDR2 sequences are LGHNA and YNFKEQ. CDR3 DNA sequence: TGTGCCAGCAGCCCCACCGGGACAGGGGTCTACGAGCAGTACTTC. This translates into CASSPTGTGVYEQYF.

The rearrangement links TRBV2 to TRBJ2-2; 9 bases fit TRBD1. Germline V CDR1 and CDR2: SNHLY, FYNNEI. Germline trimming cut 7 bases from V and 1 base from J; bases unmatched to any gene: 4. The CDR3 extends over 15 amino acids. The CDR3 nucleotides read TGTGCCAGCACTCGGGACAGGGAGAACACCGGGGAGCTGTTTTTT. Its protein product is CASTRDRENTGELFF. Supplemented by reference TRBV2 and TRBJ2-2, the full variable domain reads EPEVTQTPSHQVTQMGQEVILRCVPISNHLYFYWYRQILGQKVEFLVSFYNNEISEKSEIFDDQFSVERPDGSNFTLKIRSTKLEDSAMYFCASTRDRENTGELFFGEGSRLTVL.

The chain joins TRBV4-2 to TRBJ2-7; D is perhaps TRBD1 or TRBD2 (5 bases each). The CDR3 extends over 15 amino acids. V shed 6 bases and J shed 3 bases, with 18 bases lying between them. Germline V gene sequence: CDR1 LGHNA, CDR2 YNFKEQ. The chain's CDR3 is CASSPPGTVDYEQYF. The CDR3 nucleotides read TGTGCCAGCAGTCCCCCGGGGACCGTAGACTACGAGCAGTACTTC.

V and J are TRBV5-1 and TRBJ2-7, with 7 nucleotides matching TRBD2. Germline CDR1 reads SGHRS; CDR2 reads YFSETQ. CDR3 size: 15 residues. The trim removed 4 bases at V and 1 base at J, leaving 8 bases unmatched. This chain's CDR3 is CASSPPGLTSYEQYF. CDR3 DNA: TGCGCCAGCAGCCCCCCGGGACTAACGTCCTACGAGCAGTACTTC.

The CDR3 DNA follows: TGCGCCAGCAGCTTGGCCGTGGGACAGAGGGAGACCCAGTACTTC. This gives the protein CASSLAVGQRETQYF. V gene TRBV5-1 combines with J gene TRBJ2-5, with 7 positions matching TRBD1. The CDR3 loop spans 15 amino acids. CDR1 and CDR2 from the germline V gene are SGHRS and YFSETQ. After removal of 0 bases from V and 5 bases from J, the junction contained 7 bases not matched to a gene.

The chain links TRBV19 to TRBJ1-2; TRBD1 aligns across 7 bases. J lost 7 bases, V lost 3 bases, and 8 bases had no gene match. Germline CDR1 reads LNHDA; CDR2 reads SQIVND (reference sequence). The length of the CDR3 is 14 residues. The CDR3 loop reads CASSIPSRGFGYTF. CDR3 sequence (DNA): TGTGCCAGTAGTATCCCCTCCAGGGGGTTTGGCTACACCTTC.

J is TRBJ1-3 and V is TRBV6-1; 7 nucleotides align to TRBD1. Per the germline V gene, CDR1 is MNHNS and CDR2 is SASEGT. V lost 8 bases, J lost 2 bases, and 3 bases stayed unmatched. The CDR3 consists of 13 residues. The CDR3 region is CASWDRTGNTIYF. The CDR3 DNA reads TGTGCCAGCTGGGACAGAACTGGAAACACCATATATTTT.

The gene calls are TRBV10-3 and TRBJ2-5, with D maybe TRBD1 (6 bases). Germline values: CDR1 ENHRY, CDR2 SYGVKD. V gave up 5 bases and J gave up 4 bases, with 8 bases separating them. The CDR3 spans 12 residues. CDR3: CAISSQGETQYF. CDR3 coding DNA: TGTGCCATCAGTTCACAGGGAGAGACCCAGTACTTC.

This clone was found once. The chain combines TRBV5-6 with TRBJ1-1, with 7 bases aligning to TRBD1. The CDR3 loop spans 17 amino acids. V shed 0 bases, J shed 4 bases, and the junction held 12 bases outside the gene matches. Germline CDR1 reads SGHDT; CDR2 reads YYEEEE. The CDR3 bases are TGTGCCAGCAGCTTGGTGGGGCCTCAGGGGGGCTTCACTGAAGCTTTCTTT. Protein sequence: CASSLVGPQGGFTEAFF.

This chain connects TRBV7-4 to TRBJ2-7; D tentatively fits TRBD1 or TRBD2 (5 bases each). The CDR3 covers 14 residues. Trimming left V 5 bases short and J 5 bases short, with 16 bases between. Germline CDR1 SGHVT, CDR2 SQSDAQ. The CDR3 region is CASSLWGTGNEQYF. The CDR3 nucleotides are TGTGCCAGCAGCCTATGGGGGACGGGTAACGAGCAGTACTTC.